The next 27 T cell receptor beta chains were all read from a single sample in a study of T cell responses to AZD1222 COVID-19 vaccine. Produced via immunoSEQ multiplex PCR; TCRdb's table is partial and in-frame only. The repertoire holds roughly 150,000 clones, about 90% seen once, with around 3.5% in the top ten. The sequencing used peripheral blood, collected 28 days after the second AZD1222 dose. The receptors originated from an adult who received the AZD1222 COVID-19 vaccine.

This clone was observed a few times. The V and J genes are TRBV5-6 and TRBJ2-7, with D hard to call. The V and J ends lost 3 bases and 1 base respectively, with 8 bases between them. Germline loops: CDR1 SGHDT, CDR2 YYEEEE. This CDR3 is 13 amino acids long. DNA of the CDR3: TGTGCCAGCAGCTCACCGGGTTCCTACGAGCAGTACTTC. This sequence encodes CASSSPGSYEQYF.

This chain joins TRBV11-2 and TRBJ1-1; no reliable D call. CDR1 is SGHAT and CDR2 is FQNNGV in the germline V gene. The CDR3 totals 11 residues. The V and J ends lost 6 bases and 6 bases respectively, with 8 bases between them. In DNA form, the CDR3 reads TGTGCCAGCAGTTCCGTGGCTGAAGCTTTCTTT. Its protein is CASSSVAEAFF.

The chain uses TRBV6-2 or TRBV6-3 and TRBJ2-1; D remains ambiguous. In germline, CDR1 is MNHEY, CDR2 SVGEGT. Between the trimmed V and J ends, which lost 2 bases and 4 bases, there was a span of 9 bases. The CDR3 runs to 14 residues. The CDR3 coding sequence is TGTGCCAGCAGTTACGATTTAGGGTACAATGAGCAGTTCTTC. Translated, it gives CASSYDLGYNEQFF.

This chain joins TRBV6-5 and TRBJ2-3; no reliable D call. The CDR3 runs 14 residues. Germline V gene lookup returns CDR1 MNHEY and CDR2 SVGAGI. V was trimmed by 7 bases and J by 4 bases, leaving 15 bases between them. Written as DNA, the CDR3 is TGTGCCAGCAACCGAGACCTCTGGGCAGATACGCAGTATTTT. It codes for CASNRDLWADTQYF.

V gene TRBV27 combines with J gene TRBJ1-1, with 7 bases lining up with TRBD1. The CDR3 has 13 amino acids. Trimming cost V 6 bases and J 4 bases; bases outside gene matches: 5. Germline V lookup: CDR1 MNHEY, CDR2 SMNVEV (reference sequence). CDR3 loop: CASRQTGFTEAFF. Written as DNA, the CDR3 is TGTGCCAGCAGACAGACAGGGTTCACTGAAGCTTTCTTT.

The rearrangement uses TRBV28 and TRBJ2-2; 15 bases match TRBD2. CDR3 length equals 19 residues. The V and J ends lost 6 bases and 9 bases, in that order; junction bases with no gene match: 17. Germline V gene lookup returns CDR1 MDHEN and CDR2 SYDVKM. Written as DNA, the CDR3 is TGTGCCAGCAGCGTGGGGGGACTAGCGGGAGGCCTATCGGTCCGGGAGCTGTTTTTT. Its protein product is CASSVGGLAGGLSVRELFF.

The gene calls are TRBV2 and TRBJ2-5; D tentatively fits TRBD1 or TRBD2 (6 bases each). CDR1 and CDR2 (germline): SNHLY, FYNNEI. With 6 bases removed from V and 4 bases from J, the gap between germline ends came to 15 bases. There are 14 residues in the CDR3. In nucleotides, the CDR3 is TGTGCCAGCAGGGGCTTTGAGGGGGGAGAGACCCAGTACTTC. Its protein is CASRGFEGGETQYF. Based on the CDR3 plus reference TRBV2 and TRBJ2-5, the full variable domain is EPEVTQTPSHQVTQMGQEVILRCVPISNHLYFYWYRQILGQKVEFLVSFYNNEISEKSEIFDDQFSVERPDGSNFTLKIRSTKLEDSAMYFCASRGFEGGETQYFGPGTRLLVL.

The V call is TRBV20-1, the J call TRBJ2-7; the D is unclear. The CDR3 contains 13 residues. The ends were cut back, 3 bases at V and 4 bases at J, with 13 bases in the middle. The germline CDR1 and CDR2 sequences are DFQATT and SNEGSKA (reference sequence). DNA of the CDR3: TGCAGTGCTAGTTTGTGGGTCTCTTACGAGCAGTACTTC. Translation: CSASLWVSYEQYF.

This sequence joins TRBV29-1 and TRBJ2-2; unclear D gene. The CDR3 loop spans 12 amino acids. Trimming removed 7 bases at V and 3 bases at J, with 9 bases between. The germline V gene has CDR1 SQVTM and CDR2 ANQGSEA. The CDR3 reads CSARKDTGELFF. CDR3 coding DNA: TGCAGCGCTCGGAAGGACACCGGGGAGCTGTTTTTT.

This clone came up once. The rearrangement joins TRBV20-1 to TRBJ2-1, with D possibly matching TRBD1 (5 bases). This CDR3 is 11 amino acids long. Germline V gene data show CDR1 as DFQATT and CDR2 as SNEGSKA (reference sequence). CDR3 nucleotide sequence: TGCAGGCCGGGTAGCCAGGGTGAGCAGTTCTTC. It specifies CRPGSQGEQFF.

The J gene is TRBJ1-1, the V gene TRBV16; D gene unclear. The germline V gene has CDR1 KGHSY and CDR2 FQNENV. V shed 1 base and J shed 3 bases, with 9 bases lying between them. This CDR3 has 14 residues. Here the CDR3 DNA reads TGTGCCAGCAGCCAATGGGAAATGGACACTGAAGCTTTCTTT. Amino acids: CASSQWEMDTEAFF.

The chain's CDR3 is CASSRGHINTEAFF. CDR3 coding DNA: TGTGCCAGCAGCAGGGGACACATCAACACTGAAGCTTTCTTT. The chain combines TRBV7-2 with TRBJ1-1; D perhaps matches TRBD1 (6 bases). Germline V CDR1 and CDR2: SGHTA, FQGNSA. V was clipped by 5 bases and J by 2 bases, with 12 bases between them. The CDR3 runs 14 residues.

The genes are TRBV3-1 (or the pseudogene TRBV3-2) and TRBJ2-1; 7 bases map to TRBD2. This CDR3 contains 16 residues. The junction had 14 bases not matched to a gene; V was cut back by 4 bases and J by 8 bases. Germline assignment: CDR1 LGHDT and CDR2 YNNKEL (reference sequence). The DNA of the CDR3 is TGTGCCAGCAGCCCCTTTGTCGGACTAGTCGTCCATGAGCAGTTCTTC. This encodes CASSPFVGLVVHEQFF.

Details on this clone: Other DNA sequences within the sample encode an identical CDR3. This chain joins TRBV3-1 (or the pseudogene TRBV3-2) and TRBJ1-2; weak D call: TRBD1 (5 bases). With 4 bases removed from V and 0 bases from J, the gap between germline ends came to 6 bases. Germline loops: CDR1 LGHDT, CDR2 YNNKEL (reference sequence). The CDR3 runs to 13 residues. The CDR3: CASSPRANYGYTF. DNA for the CDR3: TGTGCCAGCAGCCCCAGGGCTAACTATGGCTACACCTTC.

This clone was observed once. The chain combines TRBV29-1 with TRBJ1-2; the match to TRBD1 covers 8 bases. In germline, CDR1 is SQVTM, CDR2 ANQGSEA. Trimming cost V 6 bases and J 3 bases; bases outside gene matches: 9. The CDR3 loop spans 14 amino acids. The CDR3, as DNA: TGCAGCGTCTCAGGACAGGGCTGGGACTATGGCTACACCTTC. The encoded protein is CSVSGQGWDYGYTF.

V gene TRBV6-6 combines with J gene TRBJ2-7, with D possibly called TRBD1 or TRBD2 (7 bases each). Germline-derived CDR1 and CDR2 are MNHNY and SVGAGI (reference sequence). The CDR3 is made up of 16 amino acids. V gave up 0 bases and J gave up 1 base, with 13 bases separating them. CDR3 DNA: TGTGCCAGCAGTTACTCGCCAGGGGGGGGTTCCTACGAGCAGTACTTC. Amino acid sequence: CASSYSPGGGSYEQYF.

This sequence joins TRBV5-1 and TRBJ2-2, with no clear D. Germline V CDR1 and CDR2: SGHRS, YFSETQ. V was trimmed by 2 bases and J by 8 bases, leaving 13 bases between them. The CDR3 is made up of 14 amino acids. The CDR3: CASSLVGSGGELFF. The CDR3 bases are TGCGCCAGCAGCTTAGTGGGATCCGGTGGGGAGCTGTTTTTT.

The gene calls are TRBV4-3 and TRBJ1-2, with D unresolved. The V gene lost 1 base and the J gene lost 3 bases, with 9 bases spanning the gap. This CDR3 has 14 residues. CDR1 LGHNA and CDR2 YSLEER come from the germline V gene. In DNA form, the CDR3 reads TGCGCCAGCAGCCAAGGGAGACGGGACTATGGCTACACCTTC. This encodes CASSQGRRDYGYTF.

V is TRBV5-1 and J is TRBJ2-5, with 8 bases lining up with TRBD1. V shed 4 bases, J shed 2 bases, and the junction held 7 bases outside the gene matches. Germline-derived CDR1 and CDR2 are SGHRS and YFSETQ. The CDR3 contains 15 residues. CDR3 in amino acids: CASSSRGRGQETQYF. CDR3 nucleotide sequence: TGCGCCAGCAGCAGCAGGGGGCGCGGGCAAGAGACCCAGTACTTC.

The chain employs TRBV30 and TRBJ2-7; possibly TRBD1 for D (6 bases). CDR3 length: 11 residues. Germline V gene lookup returns CDR1 GTSNPN and CDR2 SVGIG (reference sequence). Trimming took 1 base from V and 8 from J, leaving 9 bases between them. CDR3 nucleotides: TGTGCCTGGAGTGGGGGACAAAAGCAGTACTTC. Protein product: CAWSGGQKQYF.

The chain employs TRBV19 and TRBJ2-7, with 7 nucleotides matching TRBD2. The CDR3 runs 15 residues. Germline V gene lookup returns CDR1 LNHDA and CDR2 SQIVND (reference sequence). Trimming at V came to 7 bases and at J to 5 bases, leaving 14 bases not matched to a gene. In DNA form, the CDR3 reads TGTGCCAGTACCCCCTCGGGGGGTGGAGGCCACGAGCAGTACTTC. Translated: CASTPSGGGGHEQYF.

This clone came up once. This chain connects TRBV19 to TRBJ2-2; tentatively, D is TRBD2 (5 bases). The CDR3 runs to 13 residues. The germline V gene encodes CDR1 LNHDA and CDR2 SQIVND (reference sequence). Trimming took off 5 bases at V and 4 bases at J, with 8 bases between the two ends. CDR3 amino acids: CASSLRGTGELFF. CDR3 coding DNA: TGTGCCAGTAGTCTTCGGGGCACCGGGGAGCTGTTTTTT.

The V and J genes are TRBV5-1 and TRBJ1-5; 7 nucleotides agree with TRBD1. Germline CDR1 SGHRS, CDR2 YFSETQ. V was clipped by 0 bases and J by 5 bases; unmatched bases: 5. The CDR3 covers 15 residues. This CDR3 reads CASSLGAGGDQPQHF. CDR3 DNA: TGCGCCAGCAGCTTGGGTGCAGGGGGTGATCAGCCCCAGCATTTT.

The rearrangement joins TRBV19 to TRBJ2-3; D remains unclear. Germline CDR1 LNHDA, CDR2 SQIVND (reference sequence). This CDR3 comprises 13 residues. Trimming pared 5 bases from V and 3 bases from J, leaving 9 bases between. Here the CDR3 DNA reads TGTGCCAGTAGTTTCGGATGGACAGATACGCAGTATTTT. Protein product: CASSFGWTDTQYF.

This clone occurred a few times. The J gene is TRBJ1-1, the V gene TRBV5-1; 11 bases align to TRBD1. After removal of 7 bases from V and 2 bases from J, the junction contained 1 base not matched to a gene. CDR1 is SGHRS, CDR2 YFSETQ, per germline. CDR3 length: 13 amino acids. Here the CDR3 DNA reads TGCGCCAGCGGGACAGGGGGAAACACTGAAGCTTTCTTT. Translation gives CASGTGGNTEAFF.

The rearrangement uses TRBV6-1 and TRBJ1-3; D uncertain. Trimming removed 2 bases at V and 4 bases at J, with 18 bases between. Germline assignment: CDR1 MNHNS and CDR2 SASEGT. The CDR3 runs to 17 residues. The CDR3 DNA sequence: TGTGCCAGCAGTGAATTAAGAGGCCCAATTACAGGAAACACCATATATTTT. This encodes CASSELRGPITGNTIYF.

CDR3 residues: CAISESGRGAGNTIYF. The DNA for the CDR3 is TGTGCCATCAGTGAGTCTGGTAGGGGGGCTGGAAACACCATATATTTT. The chain links TRBV10-3 to TRBJ1-3; a possible D gene is TRBD1 (6 bases). Between the trimmed V and J ends, which lost 0 bases and 2 bases, there was a span of 11 bases. Per the germline V gene, CDR1 is ENHRY and CDR2 is SYGVKD. The CDR3 totals 16 residues.